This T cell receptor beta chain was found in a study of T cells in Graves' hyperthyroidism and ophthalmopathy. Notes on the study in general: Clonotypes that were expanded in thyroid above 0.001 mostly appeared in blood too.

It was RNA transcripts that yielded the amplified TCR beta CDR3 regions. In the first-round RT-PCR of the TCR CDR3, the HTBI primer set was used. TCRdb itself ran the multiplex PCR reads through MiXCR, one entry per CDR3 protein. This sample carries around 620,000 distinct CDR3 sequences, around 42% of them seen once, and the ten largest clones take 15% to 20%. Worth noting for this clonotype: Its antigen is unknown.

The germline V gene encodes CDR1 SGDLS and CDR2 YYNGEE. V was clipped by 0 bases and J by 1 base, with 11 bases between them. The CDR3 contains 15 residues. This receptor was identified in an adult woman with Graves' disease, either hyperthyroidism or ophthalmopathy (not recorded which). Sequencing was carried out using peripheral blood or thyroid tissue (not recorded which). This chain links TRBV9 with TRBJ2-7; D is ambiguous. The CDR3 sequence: CASSVGPIGSYEQYF. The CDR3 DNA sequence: TGTGCCAGCAGCGTAGGCCCCATCGGGTCCTACGAGCAGTACTTC.